The TCR beta chain described here comes from a study of technical replicates of blood from a handful of donors. Germline values: CDR1 LGHNA, CDR2 YSLEER. The CDR3 is made up of 16 amino acids. V shed 2 bases and J 7 bases; nucleotides not matched to a gene: 10. Profiled with immunoSEQ multiplex PCR; TCRdb holds only in-frame clones, not every one. The sample holds some 63,000 clones, roughly 89% seen once. The chain recombines TRBV4-3 with TRBJ2-1; 8 bases align to TRBD2. The material sequenced was PBMCs. The TCR comes from a human donor in good health. Some clones in this sample may be carry-over from other donors' samples. This CDR3 reads CASSQYSGASGNEQFF. In DNA, the CDR3 is TGCGCCAGCAGCCAATATAGCGGGGCATCAGGTAATGAGCAGTTCTTC.